The 12 T cell receptor beta chains reported below all come from one sample, sequenced in a study of CD4 T cells in relation to SARS-CoV-2 and coronaviruses. Which antigens these TCRs recognize remains unknown. CD4+ T cells from unexposed donors were obtained before the COVID-19 pandemic (2011-2018). Isolation of CD4+ T cells took place after less than twelve days in culture. Here immunoSEQ multiplex PCR was the method, and the copy in TCRdb shows in-frame clones only, minus some. This sample has roughly 15,000 clones, with about 81% found just once. Sequencing was carried out using CD4+ T cells from PBMCs, cultured in vitro. All receptors derive from a human donor in good health.

The chain has TRBV10-3 and TRBJ1-1; D gene ambiguous. The CDR3 spans 14 residues. V was cut by 3 bases and J by 4 bases, with 12 bases left in between. Germline CDR1 reads ENHRY; CDR2 reads SYGVKD. The CDR3 protein is CAISDPSRGTEAFF. The CDR3 region has the DNA TGTGCCATCAGTGATCCGTCTCGGGGCACTGAAGCTTTCTTT.

The rearrangement uses TRBV29-1 and TRBJ1-2; the D gene is possibly TRBD1 (5 bases). Germline V lookup: CDR1 SQVTM, CDR2 ANQGSEA. The CDR3 is 13 amino acids. V lost 4 bases to trimming and J lost 9 bases, with 18 bases between them. Written as DNA, the CDR3 is TGCAGCGTTGGCGCCAATGGGGCAGGCAGCTACACCTTC. Translated, it gives CSVGANGAGSYTF.

The rearrangement uses TRBV5-1 and TRBJ1-1; 9 bases are a match to TRBD1. V gave up 7 bases and J gave up 1 base; unmatched junction bases: 17. CDR1 and CDR2 (germline): SGHRS, YFSETQ. This CDR3 is 18 amino acids long. CDR3 in DNA: TGCGCCAGCGGAGGGGACATGGGACAGGGACCTCGGAACACTGAAGCTTTCTTT. It translates to CASGGDMGQGPRNTEAFF.

The chain has TRBV19 and TRBJ2-7; possibly TRBD1 for D (5 bases). The CDR3 has 15 amino acids. Germline V CDR1 and CDR2: LNHDA, SQIVND (reference sequence). The ends were cut back, 6 bases at V and 1 base at J, with 16 bases in the middle. Written as DNA, the CDR3 is TGTGCCAGTAGCCCCTCCAGGGAACGGTCCTACGAGCAGTACTTC. Translating gives CASSPSRERSYEQYF.

This sequence joins TRBV5-1 and TRBJ1-3, with 7 bases identical to TRBD1. V lost 0 bases to trimming and J lost 2 bases; unmatched junction nucleotides: 2. From germline, CDR1 is SGHRS and CDR2 YFSETQ. The CDR3 sequence is 15 residues long. In DNA form, the CDR3 reads TGCGCCAGCAGCTTGGGACAGGGTACTGGAAACACCATATATTTT. The encoded protein is CASSLGQGTGNTIYF.

The gene calls are TRBV5-4 and TRBJ2-5, with TRBD2 matching over 11 bases. The V gene's germline CDR1 is SGHNT and CDR2 YYREEE (reference sequence). J lost 4 bases, V lost 4 bases, and 3 bases had no gene match. This CDR3 region has 14 residues. CDR3 protein: CASSLAGGGETQYF. The CDR3 coding sequence is TGTGCCAGCAGCCTAGCGGGGGGCGGAGAGACCCAGTACTTC. Using reference TRBV5-4 and TRBJ2-5 for the parts outside the CDR3, the full variable domain is ETGVTQSPTHLIKTRGQQVTLRCSSQSGHNTVSWYQQALGQGPQFIFQYYREEENGRGNFPPRFSGLQFPNYSSELNVNALELDDSALYLCASSLAGGGETQYFGPGTRLLVL.

The chain carries TRBV28 and TRBJ1-1; D call uncertain. Per germline, CDR1 MDHEN and CDR2 SYDVKM. The CDR3 loop spans 15 amino acids. The V gene lost 5 bases and the J gene lost 1 base, with 14 bases spanning the gap. In nucleotides, the CDR3 is TGTGCCAGCAGTGCTCCCAGGCCCTCGAACACTGAAGCTTTCTTT. Protein product: CASSAPRPSNTEAFF.

This clone was counted a few times. J is TRBJ1-4 and V is TRBV3-1 (or the pseudogene TRBV3-2), with 10 nucleotides matching TRBD1. The CDR3 extends over 15 amino acids. Germline loops: CDR1 LGHDT, CDR2 YNNKEL (reference sequence). Trimming at V came to 0 bases and at J to 6 bases, leaving 1 base not matched to a gene. CDR3 DNA sequence: TGTGCCAGCAGCCAAGAGGACAGGGGGTATGAAAAACTGTTTTTT. It specifies CASSQEDRGYEKLFF.

The chain carries TRBV7-2 and TRBJ2-3; D is possibly TRBD2 (7 bases). The CDR3 is 13 residues long. The germline gives CDR1 SGHTA, CDR2 FQGNSA. V was clipped by 7 bases and J by 6 bases, with 14 bases between them. CDR3 nucleotides: TGTGCCAGCATCGCGGGGGCTGGGGATACGCAGTATTTT. It codes for CASIAGAGDTQYF.

The J gene is TRBJ1-1, the V gene TRBV3-1 (or the pseudogene TRBV3-2); no clear D gene. Germline loops: CDR1 LGHDT, CDR2 YNNKEL (reference sequence). The CDR3 contains 16 residues. The V gene lost 1 base and the J gene lost 3 bases, with 15 bases spanning the gap. The CDR3, as DNA: TGTGCCAGCAGCCAAGGGCCCGGGCAGCCTTACACTGAAGCTTTCTTT. It translates to CASSQGPGQPYTEAFF.

The chain joins TRBV19 to TRBJ1-5, with 7 nucleotides matching TRBD1. The V and J ends lost 7 bases and 7 bases, in that order; junction bases with no gene match: 13. Germline-derived CDR1 and CDR2 are LNHDA and SQIVND (reference sequence). The length of the CDR3 is 15 residues. The CDR3 DNA is TGTGCCAGTACCCCCCGTGACAGGGTGGGGCAGCCCCAGCATTTT. It encodes CASTPRDRVGQPQHF.

The chain links TRBV20-1 to TRBJ2-1, with a possible D match to TRBD2 (6 bases). CDR3 length equals 15 residues. The germline CDR1 and CDR2 sequences are DFQATT and SNEGSKA (reference sequence). V lost 6 bases, J lost 0 bases, and 15 bases lay in between. The CDR3 sequence: CSASILAGSYNEQFF. The CDR3 DNA sequence: TGCAGTGCCAGTATACTAGCCGGCTCCTACAATGAGCAGTTCTTC.